The 21 T cell receptor beta chains reported below all come from one sample, sequenced in a study of T cells in Graves' hyperthyroidism and ophthalmopathy. The source material, RNA transcripts, was used to amplify TCR beta CDR3 regions. The HTBI primer set drove a first-round RT-PCR of the TCR CDR3. TCRdb processed the multiplex PCR reads anew with MiXCR; each CDR3 protein has one entry. The sample yields more than 500,000 distinct CDR3 sequences, around 15% seen once. Sequenced input: blood. The receptors come from a woman aged 30 to 39 with Graves' hyperthyroidism.

This clonotype was seen ten or more times. The chain combines TRBV5-1 with TRBJ2-1, with 8 positions matching TRBD2. With V trimmed by 4 bases and J by 7 bases, 7 bases remained unmatched. The CDR3 spans 14 residues. In germline, CDR1 is SGHRS, CDR2 YFSETQ. Here the CDR3 reads CASSIPGTRNEQFF. The CDR3 DNA reads TGCGCCAGCAGCATTCCCGGGACTAGGAATGAGCAGTTCTTC.

The sample holds many counts of this clonotype. The chain carries TRBV20-1 and TRBJ1-1; a possible D gene is TRBD1 (5 bases). This CDR3 spans 16 amino acids. Germline values: CDR1 DFQATT, CDR2 SNEGSKA (reference sequence). With 6 bases removed from V and 0 bases from J, the gap between germline ends came to 20 bases. DNA for the CDR3: TGCAGTGCGAGACGAACACGGGGACGGTTGAACACTGAAGCTTTCTTT. This sequence encodes CSARRTRGRLNTEAFF.

This clonotype was seen at least ten times. This chain connects TRBV5-1 to TRBJ2-7; 12 bases align to TRBD2. CDR3 length: 17 residues. Trimming at V came to 5 bases and at J to 0 bases, leaving 9 bases not matched to a gene. CDR1 SGHRS and CDR2 YFSETQ come from the germline V gene. CDR3 in DNA: TGCGCCAGCAGTCTGACTAGCGGGAGTCCCGTCTCCTACGAGCAGTACTTC. It yields the protein CASSLTSGSPVSYEQYF.

This clonotype occurred once. The chain combines TRBV27 with TRBJ2-5, with no clear D. The V end lost 6 bases, the J end lost 3 bases, and 14 bases lay between the germline ends. The germline V gene has CDR1 MNHEY and CDR2 SMNVEV (reference sequence). The CDR3 extends over 14 amino acids. CDR3 sequence reads: CASRACQSEETQYF. CDR3 nucleotide sequence: TGTGCCAGCAGAGCCTGTCAGTCCGAAGAGACCCAGTACTTC.

This clonotype was recorded at least ten times. The rearrangement joins TRBV7-3 to TRBJ2-3; 8 bases are shared with TRBD1. Germline CDR1 SGHTA, CDR2 FQGTGA. The CDR3 extends over 13 amino acids. V gave up 4 bases and J gave up 6 bases; unmatched junction bases: 3. The CDR3 DNA follows: TGTGCCAGCAGCTCGACAGGGGAGGATACGCAGTATTTT. Translated: CASSSTGEDTQYF.

In its sample, this clonotype was seen once. This rearrangement joins TRBV11-2 to TRBJ2-7; 16 bases line up with TRBD2. The V segment lost 5 bases and the J segment 2 bases; nucleotides outside the gene matches: 6. This CDR3 region has 17 residues. Germline CDR1 SGHAT, CDR2 FQNNGV. CDR3 sequence: CASSPGTSGRGTYEQYF. CDR3 coding DNA: TGTGCCAGCAGCCCCGGGACTAGCGGGAGGGGTACCTACGAGCAGTACTTC. The variable domain in full, completed from reference TRBV11-2 and TRBJ2-7, reads EAGVAQSPRYKIIEKRQSVAFWCNPISGHATLYWYQQILGQGPKLLIQFQNNGVVDDSQLPKDRFSAERLKGVDSTLKIQPAKLEDSAVYLCASSPGTSGRGTYEQYFGPGTRLTVT.

With respect to this clonotype: An end of the junction does not agree with germline; a read error may underlie this. The chain employs TRBV5-1 and TRBJ1-2; D unresolved. Germline CDR1 is SGHRS and CDR2 is YFSETQ. The CDR3 covers 13 residues. CDR3 nucleotides: TGCGCCAGCAGCTTGGAGGGAGCCTATGGCTACGCCTTC. Protein sequence: CASSLEGAYGYAF.

Worth noting for this clonotype: The junction and the germline gene differ at one end; a read error may be behind it. The rearrangement links TRBV5-1 to TRBJ2-3, with 9 nucleotides matching TRBD2. Germline V gene lookup returns CDR1 SGHRS and CDR2 YFSETQ. The CDR3 loop spans 15 amino acids. CDR3 protein: CTSGHSGSSTDTQYF. DNA for the CDR3: TGCACCAGCGGTCATAGCGGGAGTTCGACAGATACGCAGTATTTT.

At least ten counts were recorded for this clonotype. The chain couples TRBV28 to TRBJ2-1; either TRBD1 or TRBD2 may fit D (5 bases each). The CDR3 runs 18 residues. CDR1 is MDHEN, CDR2 SYDVKM, per germline. The V gene lost 8 bases and the J gene lost 0 bases, with 23 bases spanning the gap. CDR3 nucleotide sequence: TGTGCCAGCCTCCCCCCTACGGGACCCCACGTCTCCTACAATGAGCAGTTCTTC. Amino acid sequence: CASLPPTGPHVSYNEQFF.

There are a few counts of this clonotype. The genes are TRBV28 and TRBJ1-3; D uncertain. The CDR3 contains 15 residues. Between the trimmed V and J ends, which lost 3 bases and 0 bases, there was a span of 9 bases. The germline V gene has CDR1 MDHEN and CDR2 SYDVKM. The CDR3 is CASSFSGSSGNTIYF. The CDR3 DNA follows: TGTGCCAGCAGTTTCTCCGGGAGCTCTGGAAACACCATATATTTT.

This clonotype was seen repeatedly, ten times or more. The chain joins TRBV20-1 to TRBJ1-1, with D possibly matching TRBD1 (6 bases). The CDR3 runs to 14 residues. Trimming removed 3 bases from V and 5 bases from J, with 16 bases in between. Germline CDR1 reads DFQATT; CDR2 reads SNEGSKA (reference sequence). Here the CDR3 DNA reads TGCAGTGCTAGGGTTACAGGGAGCAGGACTGAAGCTTTCTTT. As protein: CSARVTGSRTEAFF.

This clonotype has at least ten counts. The chain is built from TRBV12-3 or TRBV12-4 and TRBJ2-1, with D possibly being TRBD1 (6 bases). The CDR3 is 16 residues long. The V end was cut by 6 bases, the J end by 6 bases, with 21 bases between. The CDR3 DNA reads as TGTGCCAGCAGCCCCCGGCTGAACAGGGATCGCAATGAGCAGTTCTTC. This translates into CASSPRLNRDRNEQFF.

This clonotype has ten or more counts. This chain links TRBV6-1 with TRBJ2-5, with unresolved D. Germline-derived CDR1 and CDR2 are MNHNS and SASEGT. Trimming left V 6 bases short and J 5 bases short, with 13 bases between. The CDR3 covers 13 residues. CDR3 loop: CASRDTEWETQYF. CDR3 sequence (DNA): TGTGCCAGCAGGGATACCGAGTGGGAGACCCAGTACTTC.

This clonotype has ten or more counts. The V gene is TRBV27, the J gene TRBJ1-5; D is undetermined. CDR3 size: 14 residues. Germline V gene lookup returns CDR1 MNHEY and CDR2 SMNVEV (reference sequence). Trimming removed 0 bases from V and 7 bases from J, with 10 bases in between. The CDR3 DNA follows: TGTGCCAGCAGTTTATCGGAATCCCGGCAGCCCCAGCATTTT. Protein product: CASSLSESRQPQHF.

This clonotype was counted at least ten times. The gene calls are TRBV7-2 and TRBJ2-3, with D perhaps matching TRBD1 (6 bases). The CDR3 runs 15 residues. Per the germline V gene, CDR1 is SGHTA and CDR2 is FQGNSA. V was trimmed by 6 bases and J by 1 base, leaving 14 bases between them. The CDR3 here is CASRRDKRGTDTQYF. The CDR3 bases are TGTGCCAGCAGACGGGACAAGCGCGGCACAGATACGCAGTATTTT.

This chain joins TRBV12-3 or TRBV12-4 and TRBJ2-1, with TRBD2 matching over 13 bases. V was pared by 7 bases and J by 2 bases, with 14 bases of the junction left unmatched. CDR3 length: 19 residues. CDR3 region: CASTDTSGRVGLTYNEQFF. The DNA for the CDR3 is TGTGCCAGCACCGATACTAGCGGGAGGGTAGGGCTTACCTACAATGAGCAGTTCTTC.

The rearrangement joins TRBV24-1 to TRBJ1-4, with a possible D match to TRBD1 (6 bases). The germline CDR1 and CDR2 sequences are KGHDR and SFDVKD. Trimming took off 4 bases at V and 3 bases at J, with 11 bases between the two ends. CDR3 length: 15 amino acids. The CDR3 sequence is CATSDSRGANEKLFF. The CDR3 bases are TGTGCCACCAGTGACTCTAGGGGGGCTAATGAAAAACTGTTTTTT.

This clonotype has a count of ten or more. This chain links TRBV3-1 with TRBJ1-1, with no clear D. Trimming removed 6 bases at V and 6 bases at J, with 11 bases between. Looked up from germline, CDR1 is LGHDT and CDR2 is YNNKEL (reference sequence). The CDR3 spans 12 residues. The CDR3 nucleotides are TGTGCCAGCAGTGGGCCCGTGGCTGAAGCTTTCTTT. It encodes CASSGPVAEAFF.

This clonotype has ten or more counts. The chain joins TRBV18 to TRBJ1-6, with no clear D. This CDR3 has 13 amino acids. CDR1 is KGHSH and CDR2 is LQKENI in the germline V gene. Trimming took 1 base from V and 11 from J, leaving 9 bases between them. In DNA, the CDR3 is TGTGCCAGCTCACCACAGGGTCGGCCACCCCTCCACTTT. It yields the protein CASSPQGRPPLHF.

Concerning this clonotype: A single base separates this from a much larger clone, so it may be a read error. The V and J genes are TRBV6-2 or TRBV6-3 and TRBJ2-7, with D tentatively TRBD2 (5 bases). Trimming left V 5 bases short and J 2 bases short, with 13 bases between. The CDR3 runs 14 residues. The germline CDR1 and CDR2 sequences are MNHEY and SVGEGT. The CDR3 nucleotides are TGTGCCAGCAGTCCAGCGAGAGGGCCCTACGAGCAGTACTTC. Protein: CASSPARGPYEQYF.

A word on this clonotype: The junction departs from germline at one end; a sequencing error may be responsible. The V gene is TRBV5-5, the J gene TRBJ2-5, with D possibly TRBD2 on 7 matching bases. This CDR3 comprises 17 residues. Germline V gene sequence: CDR1 SGHKS, CDR2 YYEKEE (reference sequence). DNA for the CDR3: TGCGCCAGCAGCCTAAAAGTCCCCCGGGGGGCGGAGGAGACCCAGTACTTC. This codes for CASSLKVPRGAEETQYF. The variable domain in full, completed from reference TRBV5-5 and TRBJ2-5, reads DAGVTQSPTHLIKTRGQQVTLRCSPISGHKSVSWYQQVLGQGPQFIFQYYEKEERGRGNFPDRFSARQFPNYSSELNVNALLLGDSALYLCASSLKVPRGAEETQYFGPGTRLLVL.